This is a list of T cell receptor beta chains from one sample in a study of breast tumors, draining lymph nodes, adjacent tissues. Using its own MiXCR run on the multiplex PCR reads, TCRdb lists one record per CDR3 protein. The sample lists about 180,000 distinct CDR3 sequences; around a third were seen once. What was sequenced was axillary lymph node tissue. Every receptor here comes from a female donor with breast cancer. Some clones in this sample may be carry-over from other donors' samples. CDR3s include the opening cysteine and the closing phenylalanine or tryptophan. A D gene is named only where the DNA matches it firmly. Not all rows give a size; the values are once, few, many and, for expanded clones, a class.

clone size: many
D gene: TRBD1
V gene: TRBV19
J gene: TRBJ2-2
CDR3 protein: CASSRDRSTGELFF
CDR3 DNA: TGTGCCAGTAGTCGGGACAGAAGTACCGGGGAGCTGTTTTTT

clone size: many
D gene: .
V gene: TRBV7-2
J gene: TRBJ2-5
CDR3 protein: CASSLEGGRETQYF
CDR3 DNA: TGTGCCAGCAGCTTGGAAGGGGGACGGGAGACCCAGTACTTC

clone size: .
D gene: .
V gene: TRBV20-1
J gene: TRBJ2-1
CDR3 protein: CSAGRGGRSYNEQFF
CDR3 DNA: TGCAGTGCCGGCAGGGGGGGGCGCTCCTACAATGAGCAGTTCTTC

clone size: many
D gene: .
V gene: TRBV5-8
J gene: TRBJ1-6
CDR3 protein: CASSPYNSPLHF
CDR3 DNA: TGTGCCAGCAGCCCGTATAATTCACCCCTCCACTTT

clone size: .
D gene: .
V gene: TRBV6-6
J gene: TRBJ1-2
CDR3 protein: CASSPHGGYTF
CDR3 DNA: TGTGCCAGCAGTCCCCACGGCGGCTACACCTTC

clone size: many
D gene: .
V gene: TRBV19
J gene: TRBJ1-2
CDR3 protein: CASSIGVRYGYTF
CDR3 DNA: TGTGCCAGTAGTATAGGTGTCAGATATGGCTACACCTTC

clone size: many
D gene: TRBD2
V gene: TRBV11-2
J gene: TRBJ2-3
CDR3 protein: CASSSRRDYNTTDTQYF
CDR3 DNA: TGTGCCAGCAGCTCCCGACGGGACTACAATACCACAGATACGCAGTATTTT

clone size: many
D gene: .
V gene: TRBV6-1
J gene: TRBJ2-7
CDR3 protein: CASSESASTYEQYF
CDR3 DNA: TGTGCCAGCAGTGAATCAGCGAGCACCTACGAGCAGTACTTC

clone size: many
D gene: TRBD1
V gene: TRBV4-2
J gene: TRBJ1-6
CDR3 protein: CASSQGTGYNSPLHF
CDR3 DNA: TGTGCCAGCAGCCAAGGGACAGGGTATAATTCACCCCTCCACTTT

clone size: .
D gene: .
V gene: TRBV7-3
J gene: TRBJ1-5
CDR3 protein: CASSHPIPGPQHF
CDR3 DNA: TGTGCCAGCAGCCATCCAATTCCTGGGCCCCAGCATTTT

clone size: many
D gene: .
V gene: TRBV5-1
J gene: TRBJ2-7
CDR3 protein: CASSLGDYEQYF
CDR3 DNA: TGCGCCAGCAGCTTGGGAGACTACGAGCAGTACTTC

clone size: many
D gene: TRBD2
V gene: TRBV19
J gene: TRBJ2-1
CDR3 protein: CASTRTSGSSYNEQFF
CDR3 DNA: TGTGCCAGTACTAGGACTAGCGGATCCTCCTACAATGAGCAGTTCTTC

clone size: .
D gene: .
V gene: TRBV29-1
J gene: TRBJ2-5
CDR3 protein: CSVDGDWGTQYF
CDR3 DNA: TGCAGCGTTGATGGTGACTGGGGGACCCAGTACTTC

clone size: few
D gene: TRBD1
V gene: TRBV6-5
J gene: TRBJ1-2
CDR3 protein: CASSSSQDRERPIPSYGYTF
CDR3 DNA: TGTGCCAGCAGTTCCTCCCAAGACAGGGAAAGGCCGATTCCTTCATATGGCTACACCTTC

clone size: many
D gene: TRBD1
V gene: TRBV7-8
J gene: TRBJ2-7
CDR3 protein: CASSLRDRAATYEQYF
CDR3 DNA: TGTGCCAGCAGCCTGAGGGACAGGGCCGCAACCTACGAGCAGTACTTC

clone size: many
D gene: TRBD1
V gene: TRBV20-1
J gene: TRBJ2-7
CDR3 protein: CSAEILPSLGTGLGEQYF
CDR3 DNA: TGCAGTGCCGAAATTCTCCCTAGCCTTGGGACAGGCTTAGGGGAGCAGTACTTC

clone size: .
D gene: TRBD1
V gene: TRBV7-9
J gene: TRBJ1-4
CDR3 protein: CASSRDRGRTEKLFF
CDR3 DNA: TGTGCCAGCAGCCGAGACAGGGGGAGGACTGAAAAACTGTTTTTT

clone size: .
D gene: .
V gene: TRBV12-3/TRBV12-4
J gene: TRBJ2-7
CDR3 protein: CASSLLTAVSNEQYF
CDR3 DNA: TGTGCCAGCAGTTTGCTGACAGCTGTGAGCAACGAGCAGTACTTC

clone size: .
D gene: .
V gene: TRBV10-3
J gene: TRBJ1-2
CDR3 protein: CAISESGGAYGCTF
CDR3 DNA: TGTGCCATCAGCGAGTCGGGGGGGGCCTATGGCTGCACCTTC

clone size: many
D gene: .
V gene: TRBV29-1
J gene: TRBJ2-4
CDR3 protein: CSPYGDQSDIQYF
CDR3 DNA: TGCAGCCCCTATGGAGACCAATCGGACATTCAGTACTTC

clone size: many
D gene: .
V gene: TRBV7-6
J gene: TRBJ2-7
CDR3 protein: CASSLGAGTPYEQYF
CDR3 DNA: TGTGCCAGCAGCTTAGGAGCGGGTACTCCCTACGAGCAGTACTTC

clone size: .
D gene: TRBD1
V gene: TRBV10-3
J gene: TRBJ1-2
CDR3 protein: CAISSASGTAYGYTF
CDR3 DNA: TGTGCCATCAGTAGTGCAAGTGGGACAGCCTATGGCTACACCTTC

clone size: many
D gene: .
V gene: TRBV19
J gene: TRBJ2-7
CDR3 protein: CASSMGPWTGSSYEQYF
CDR3 DNA: TGTGCCAGTAGTATGGGGCCCTGGACGGGAAGCTCCTACGAGCAGTACTTC

clone size: many
D gene: TRBD1
V gene: TRBV7-8
J gene: TRBJ1-2
CDR3 protein: CASSPLVVGQGFSNYGYTF
CDR3 DNA: TGTGCCAGCAGCCCTTTGGTTGTAGGACAGGGATTTTCTAACTATGGCTACACCTTC

clone size: many
D gene: TRBD2
V gene: TRBV7-8
J gene: TRBJ2-2
CDR3 protein: CASSLMRGENTGELFF
CDR3 DNA: TGTGCCAGCAGCTTAATGCGGGGGGAGAACACCGGGGAGCTGTTTTTT

clone size: .
D gene: .
V gene: TRBV2
J gene: TRBJ2-2
CDR3 protein: CASRFKMTGELFF
CDR3 DNA: TGTGCCAGCAGATTTAAAATGACAGGGGAGCTGTTTTTT